Below are 17 T cell receptor beta chains sequenced from a single sample in a study of chemoradiotherapy in HPV16-positive cancers. The repertoire was sequenced with immunoSEQ multiplex PCR; TCRdb's copy has only in-frame clones and lacks some. The table shows 12,000 or so clones, with around 87% occurring only once. The material was blood, obtained from a patient who underwent chemoradiotherapy. The receptors were gathered from a human donor with HPV-associated anogenital cancer.

The rearrangement uses TRBV7-6 and TRBJ1-4, with a possible D match to TRBD1 (5 bases). Trimming cost V 0 bases and J 6 bases, with 20 bases left between them. CDR1 is SGHVS, CDR2 FNYEAQ, per germline. The CDR3 is 18 residues long. The CDR3 sequence: CASSLAVGGLLSDEKLFF. The CDR3 bases are TGTGCCAGCAGCTTAGCGGTTGGGGGGTTGTTGTCGGATGAAAAACTGTTTTTT.

The rearrangement joins TRBV30 to TRBJ2-7, with D maybe TRBD1 (6 bases). V gave up 5 bases and J gave up 2 bases, with 16 bases separating them. CDR1 and CDR2 (germline): GTSNPN, SVGIG (reference sequence). The CDR3 has 14 amino acids. In DNA form, the CDR3 reads TGTGCCTGGGGGAAGGGGGACAAGACCTACGAGCAGTACTTC. Its translation: CAWGKGDKTYEQYF.

This chain joins TRBV7-2 and TRBJ1-2; the D is unclear. This CDR3 is 12 amino acids long. Germline V gene data show CDR1 as SGHTA and CDR2 as FQGNSA. V was cut by 2 bases and J by 5 bases, with 6 bases left in between. CDR3 in amino acids: CASSLLKYGYTF. CDR3 sequence (DNA): TGTGCCAGCAGCTTACTTAAGTATGGCTACACCTTC.

The chain joins TRBV27 to TRBJ2-3; tentatively, D is TRBD2 (7 bases). V lost 2 bases, J lost 3 bases, and 12 bases lay in between. The CDR3 spans 15 residues. In germline, CDR1 is MNHEY, CDR2 SMNVEV (reference sequence). The CDR3 sequence: CASSLGGAMTDTQYF. CDR3 DNA sequence: TGTGCCAGCAGTTTAGGGGGGGCTATGACAGATACGCAGTATTTT.

This clone was recorded a few times. The chain uses TRBV7-9 and TRBJ2-2; TRBD2 agrees at 7 bases. The V gene end was trimmed by 0 bases and the J gene end by 6 bases; junction bases not matched to a gene: 4. The CDR3 covers 15 residues. Looked up from germline, CDR1 is SEHNR and CDR2 is FQNEAQ (reference sequence). The CDR3 coding sequence is TGTGCCAGCAGCTTAGCGGGAGGGACTTCCGGGGAGCTGTTTTTT. Translated: CASSLAGGTSGELFF.

The gene calls are TRBV6-5 and TRBJ1-5; tentative D call: TRBD1 (6 bases). The germline V gene has CDR1 MNHEY and CDR2 SVGAGI. Trimming pared 4 bases from V and 2 bases from J, leaving 9 bases between. The CDR3 spans 14 residues. The CDR3 is CASSSGGGNQPQHF. The CDR3, as DNA: TGTGCCAGCAGTTCGGGGGGCGGCAATCAGCCCCAGCATTTT.

The chain has TRBV18 and TRBJ1-5, with no clear D. The V end was cut by 4 bases, the J end by 5 bases, with 9 bases between. The CDR3 is 13 residues long. Germline lookup yields CDR1 KGHSH and CDR2 LQKENI. Here the CDR3 reads CASSLTRDQPQHF. CDR3 nucleotides: TGTGCCAGCTCACTCACCCGGGATCAGCCCCAGCATTTT.

The V gene is TRBV5-1, the J gene TRBJ1-1; TRBD1 is a possible D gene (5 bases). The CDR3 is 13 amino acids. Per the germline V gene, CDR1 is SGHRS and CDR2 is YFSETQ. The V end was cut by 4 bases, the J end by 5 bases, with 12 bases between. CDR3: CASSQSQGTEAFF. DNA of the CDR3: TGCGCCAGCAGCCAGTCCCAGGGAACTGAAGCTTTCTTT.

CDR3 DNA sequence: TGTGCCAGCAGCTTGGGTCGTCGTCGCGGGGGAACCACAGATACGCAGTATTTT. This encodes CASSLGRRRGGTTDTQYF. This chain connects TRBV5-4 to TRBJ2-3, with 7 nucleotides matching TRBD2. The germline V gene has CDR1 SGHNT and CDR2 YYREEE (reference sequence). There are 18 residues in the CDR3. Trimming at V came to 0 bases and at J to 2 bases, leaving 12 bases not matched to a gene.

This chain joins TRBV5-1 and TRBJ2-1, with 11 bases aligning to TRBD2. The CDR3 extends over 14 amino acids. Germline-derived CDR1 and CDR2 are SGHRS and YFSETQ. The trim removed 4 bases at V and 15 bases at J, leaving 12 bases unmatched. The CDR3 nucleotides read TGCGCCAGCAGCAGCGGGACTAGCGGCCAGGGGGGGTTCTTC. It encodes CASSSGTSGQGGFF.

This clone has just a few counts. This rearrangement joins TRBV11-2 to TRBJ2-1; D remains unclear. The V end lost 2 bases, the J end lost 4 bases, and 6 bases lay between the germline ends. Germline V gene lookup returns CDR1 SGHAT and CDR2 FQNNGV. This CDR3 spans 13 amino acids. The CDR3 region is CASSLFQYNEQFF. CDR3 DNA sequence: TGTGCCAGCAGCTTATTCCAGTACAATGAGCAGTTCTTC.

Notes on this clone: The junction shows a germline mismatch at one end, possibly a read error. The chain carries TRBV10-2 and TRBJ2-7; D is possibly TRBD1 (6 bases). This CDR3 contains 13 residues. Germline V gene lookup returns CDR1 WSHSY and CDR2 SAAADI. Here the CDR3 reads CASSRMDSYGQYF. CDR3 nucleotide sequence: TGCGCCAGCAGTAGAATGGACAGTTACGGGCAGTACTTC.

The V gene is TRBV2, the J gene TRBJ1-4; possibly TRBD1 for D (5 bases). Trimming shortened V by 6 bases and J by 3 bases, and 14 bases separated the two germline ends. There are 15 residues in the CDR3. Germline CDR1 SNHLY, CDR2 FYNNEI. The CDR3 coding sequence is TGTGCCAGCAGAGACCCCGGGACGTCTAATGAAAAACTGTTTTTT. Protein: CASRDPGTSNEKLFF.

J is TRBJ1-4 and V is TRBV11-2; D is unresolved. In germline, CDR1 is SGHAT, CDR2 FQNNGV. The CDR3 length is 14 residues. Trimming cost V 6 bases and J 7 bases, with 15 bases left between them. The CDR3: CASSRPGDSEKLFF. The CDR3 nucleotides read TGTGCCAGCAGTAGGCCGGGAGATAGTGAAAAACTGTTTTTT.

Note on this clone: Since no conserved phenylalanine or tryptophan closes the CDR3, a read error is the likely cause. The DNA is omitted, as the CDR3 cannot be located on it reliably, and the CDR3 follows TCRdb's listing. V usage is TRBV15 and J usage is TRBJ1-2. Per the germline V gene, CDR1 is LNHNV and CDR2 is YYDKDF (reference sequence). The CDR3 spans 15 residues, counting both ends. CDR3 loop: CATSRRGRCGKTYGY.

V is TRBV2 and J is TRBJ2-2, with a weak D call TRBD1 (6 bases). Germline V lookup: CDR1 SNHLY, CDR2 FYNNEI. V lost 5 bases to trimming and J lost 3 bases, with 10 bases between them. The CDR3 spans 14 residues. DNA for the CDR3: TGTGCCAGCAGTATTAACAGGGACACCGGGGAGCTGTTTTTT. The encoded protein is CASSINRDTGELFF. The full variable domain, with the rest looked up from reference TRBV2 and TRBJ2-2, is EPEVTQTPSHQVTQMGQEVILRCVPISNHLYFYWYRQILGQKVEFLVSFYNNEISEKSEIFDDQFSVERPDGSNFTLKIRSTKLEDSAMYFCASSINRDTGELFFGEGSRLTVL.

The CDR3 is CASSFRSRQANYGYTF. The CDR3 nucleotides are TGTGCCAGCAGTTTTCGGTCCCGGCAAGCTAACTATGGCTACACCTTC. The J gene is TRBJ1-2, the V gene TRBV28; D ambiguous. CDR1 and CDR2 (germline): MDHEN, SYDVKM. This CDR3 comprises 16 residues. Trimming removed 3 bases from V and 0 bases from J, with 14 bases in between.